This T cell receptor beta chain was retrieved from a study of CD8+ T cells in alopecia areata. TCR sequencing used cDNA made by reverse transcription of extracted RNA. Profiling relied on immunoSEQ multiplex PCR, and the TCRdb table lists in-frame clones only, not all of them. The repertoire holds over 110,000 clones, with roughly half as singletons. Germline V gene lookup returns CDR1 SQVTM and CDR2 ANQGSEA. V lost 8 bases to trimming and J lost 2 bases; unmatched junction nucleotides: 5. The CDR3 runs 13 residues. The gene calls are TRBV29-1 and TRBJ2-3; 9 bases are a match to TRBD1. The receptor's source is a human donor with alopecia areata. This specimen was CD4+ T cells sorted from blood, taken at week 0. CDR3 bases: TGCAGCCAAAGGACAGGGGACACAGATACGCAGTATTTT. Translating it yields CSQRTGDTDTQYF.